Listed below are T cell receptor beta chains from one sample, sequenced in a study of cytomegalovirus exposure and HLA in healthy donors. Profiled with immunoSEQ multiplex PCR; TCRdb holds only in-frame clones, not every one. The table lists some 170,000 clones, approximately 86% of them singletons. Sequencing was done on a sample of PBMCs. These receptors were taken from a woman aged 18-29 years in good health and CMV-seronegative. Each CDR3 is given with its conserved first and last residue. The order of the fields is CDR3 DNA, CDR3 protein, D gene, clone size, V gene, J gene. A D gene is named only where the DNA matches it firmly. Clone size is given for some rows only: seen once, a few or many times, or a class if the clone is expanded.

TGTGCCAGTTTTGGGACAGGGGATGGCTACACCTTC,CASFGTGDGYTF,TRBD1,-,TRBV19,TRBJ1-2
TGTGCCAGCAGTTTTAGTCGTTCGCGGAGTCAGTACTTC,CASSFSRSRSQYF,-,-,TRBV27,TRBJ2-5
TGCGCCAGCAGCTTCTCTCAGGGCTCCTACGAGCAGTACTTC,CASSFSQGSYEQYF,-,-,TRBV5-1,TRBJ2-7
TGTGCCAGCAGTCGGGACACCCTGGGTGTCTCTGAAGCTTTCTTT,CASSRDTLGVSEAFF,-,-,TRBV6-6,TRBJ1-1
TGTGCCAGCAGGGATCAGGGGGCAGTTTTCGACGAGCAGTACTTC,CASRDQGAVFDEQYF,TRBD1,-,TRBV6-5,TRBJ2-7
TGTGCCAGCAGCCATTCCCCCGGGACAGGGACGTACAATGAGCAGTTCTTC,CASSHSPGTGTYNEQFF,TRBD1,-,TRBV14,TRBJ2-1
TGTGCCTGGAGCAGAACAGGGGGTGAGGGAAACATTCAGTACTTC,CAWSRTGGEGNIQYF,TRBD1,-,TRBV30,TRBJ2-4
TGTGCCAGCAGCCCCGACAATGAGCAGTTCTTC,CASSPDNEQFF,-,-,TRBV7-2,TRBJ2-1
TGTGCCAGCAGCAACTCTAGGGAGTATCAGCCCCAGCATTTT,CASSNSREYQPQHF,-,-,TRBV5-8,TRBJ1-5
TGTGCCTGGACTTCGGGACAGGGTAATCAGCCCCAGCATTTT,CAWTSGQGNQPQHF,TRBD1,-,TRBV30,TRBJ1-5
TGCGCCAGCAGCCAAGAGGAGTTTACCTACGAGCAGTACTTC,CASSQEEFTYEQYF,-,-,TRBV4-3,TRBJ2-7
TGTGCCAGCGCCTTGACAGGGAGTTCGCCCTATGGCTACACCTTC,CASALTGSSPYGYTF,TRBD1,-,TRBV5-5,TRBJ1-2
TGCAGCGGGGACTCGGGGTCTATCTCTGGAAACACCATATATTTT,CSGDSGSISGNTIYF,-,-,TRBV29-1,TRBJ1-3
TGTGCCAGTAGTCCCTGGGACAGCTACTCCGGGGCCAACGTCCTGACTTTC,CASSPWDSYSGANVLTF,TRBD1,-,TRBV19,TRBJ2-6
TGCGCCAGCAGCTTGACGGTCACAGTTAGCTCTGGGGCCAACGTCCTGACTTTC,CASSLTVTVSSGANVLTF,-,-,TRBV5-1,TRBJ2-6
TGTGCCAGCAGAAAACGGGAGCTCGAAGCCGGGGAGCTGTTTTTT,CASRKRELEAGELFF,-,-,TRBV6-5,TRBJ2-2
TGCGCCAGCAGCGAGGGGACAGATTGGATGAACACTGAAGCTTTCTTT,CASSEGTDWMNTEAFF,TRBD1,-,TRBV5-1,TRBJ1-1
TGTGCCAGCAACAGCCGCACAGATACGCAGTATTTT,CASNSRTDTQYF,-,-,TRBV6-1,TRBJ2-3
TGTGCCAGCACTATGAATCTAGCGGGAGCTTGGTTCTTC,CASTMNLAGAWFF,TRBD2,-,TRBV2,TRBJ2-1
TGTGCCAGCTCAACAACAGGGTATCAGTTCCATGAGCAGTTCTTC,CASSTTGYQFHEQFF,-,once,TRBV18,TRBJ2-1
TGTGCCAGCAGCCAAGATCGGGGACAGGGGTATGAGCAGTTCTTC,CASSQDRGQGYEQFF,TRBD1,once,TRBV4-2,TRBJ2-1
TGCGCCAGCAGCTCACAGGGGGCGAGTGAGACCCAGTACTTC,CASSSQGASETQYF,TRBD1,-,TRBV5-1,TRBJ2-5
TGCGCCAGCGGACAGGGGGAACACGATCGCACTGAAGCTTTCTTT,CASGQGEHDRTEAFF,TRBD1,-,TRBV5-1,TRBJ1-1
TGTGCCAGCAGCTCATTAGCGGGAGATCTGTTCTTC,CASSSLAGDLFF,TRBD2,-,TRBV5-4,TRBJ2-1
TGTGCCAGCAGCGGGACAGCCAAAGCTAACTATGGCTACACCTTC,CASSGTAKANYGYTF,TRBD1,-,TRBV6-1,TRBJ1-2
TGTGCCAGCAGTTCCCTCCCGCAGGGGCCCCAAGAGACCCAGTACTTC,CASSSLPQGPQETQYF,-,-,TRBV6-5,TRBJ2-5
TGCGCCAGCAGCGCCTCCGGCGGGAGGTCCTCCACAGATACGCAGTATTTT,CASSASGGRSSTDTQYF,TRBD2,-,TRBV5-1,TRBJ2-3
TGTGCCACCAGCGGTCCTACAGGGGATTACAATGAGCAGTTCTTC,CATSGPTGDYNEQFF,TRBD1,once,TRBV15,TRBJ2-1
TGTGCCAGCAGTCCCCGGAGTGGGGGCTGGACTGAAGCTTTCTTT,CASSPRSGGWTEAFF,-,-,TRBV27,TRBJ1-1
TGTGCCAGCAGCGGCCCCGCGGGTGGGCGGCGCACCGGGGAGCTGTTTTTT,CASSGPAGGRRTGELFF,-,-,TRBV14,TRBJ2-2
TGTGCCATCAGTGACCCCCCCCCACAGGGCCAGTACTTC,CAISDPPPQGQYF,-,-,TRBV10-3,TRBJ2-7
TGTGCCAGCAGTTTGGAGGCAGGCTCCGGCTACGAGCAGTACTTC,CASSLEAGSGYEQYF,-,-,TRBV27,TRBJ2-7
TGTGCCAGCAGTTACCTCAGCGGGGGGGCTGGTATAGAGCAGTTCTTC,CASSYLSGGAGIEQFF,TRBD2,-,TRBV6-5,TRBJ2-1
TGCGCCAGCAGCCAAGTTGGGCGGGACGATACGCAGTATTTT,CASSQVGRDDTQYF,-,-,TRBV4-1,TRBJ2-3
TGTGCCAGCCGGACAGGGACTGAAGCTTTCTTT,CASRTGTEAFF,TRBD1,-,TRBV19,TRBJ1-1
TGTGCCAGTAGAAAGGGCCCCGGAGGGTACAATGAGCAGTTCTTC,CASRKGPGGYNEQFF,-,-,TRBV19,TRBJ2-1
TGTGCCAGCAGCCGTGAGGCCGCGAGCAATCAGCCCCAGCATTTT,CASSREAASNQPQHF,-,-,TRBV7-2,TRBJ1-5
TGTGCCAGTAATTTTTTTACGAACACCGGGGAGCTGTTTTTT,CASNFFTNTGELFF,-,-,TRBV19,TRBJ2-2
TGTGCCAGCAGCCCTGGAGCGGGATCTTACGAGCAGTACTTC,CASSPGAGSYEQYF,TRBD2,-,TRBV7-9,TRBJ2-7
TGTGCCAGCATTACGGCGGGAGACCGTGTGGGCAATGAGCAGTTCTTC,CASITAGDRVGNEQFF,TRBD2,-,TRBV2,TRBJ2-1
TGTGCCAGCAGTTATACTGGACAGGGGAAATCACCCCTCCACTTT,CASSYTGQGKSPLHF,TRBD1,-,TRBV6-5,TRBJ1-6
TGTGCCAGCAGCCCACGAGCGGGAGCAGTCTACGAGCAGTACTTC,CASSPRAGAVYEQYF,TRBD2,-,TRBV7-2,TRBJ2-7
TGTGCCAGCAGCGTAGACGGCGGGAGAGAGTTCTTC,CASSVDGGREFF,TRBD2,-,TRBV9,TRBJ2-1
TGTGCCTGTGCGGGACTAGGTCTTAGCACAGATACGCAGTATTTT,CACAGLGLSTDTQYF,TRBD2,-,TRBV30,TRBJ2-3
TGTGCCAGCAGCTTATTCAGGGATCTTAACTATGGCTACACCTTC,CASSLFRDLNYGYTF,-,once,TRBV13,TRBJ1-2
TGTGCCAGCAGTTACCAGTATAGCAATCAGCCCCAGCATTTT,CASSYQYSNQPQHF,-,-,TRBV6-5,TRBJ1-5
TGCGCCAGCAGCCTTAGGGTTGACCGGGACAGGAATTCACCCCTCCACTTT,CASSLRVDRDRNSPLHF,TRBD1,-,TRBV4-1,TRBJ1-6
TGTGCCAGCAGCTTGGGCAGGGGAGTATCTGAAGCTTTCTTT,CASSLGRGVSEAFF,-,-,TRBV7-3,TRBJ1-1
TGCGCCAGCAGCTTGGCTGGCACAGATACGCAGTATTTT,CASSLAGTDTQYF,-,once,TRBV5-1,TRBJ2-3
TGTGCCAGCGTGCACAGGGGTTTCGACTATGGCTACACCTTC,CASVHRGFDYGYTF,TRBD1,-,TRBV5-6,TRBJ1-2
TGTGCCATCAGTGGGGGGAACCGGGACATCAGCACAGATACGCAGTATTTT,CAISGGNRDISTDTQYF,-,-,TRBV10-3,TRBJ2-3
TGTGCCAGCAGCTCCCAGGGGGCGCGGGTGAACACTGAAGCTTTCTTT,CASSSQGARVNTEAFF,TRBD1,-,TRBV11-2,TRBJ1-1
TGTGCCAGCAGCCCCAGCGGGCCTCCTTACAATGAGCAGTTCTTC,CASSPSGPPYNEQFF,-,once,TRBV7-2,TRBJ2-1
TGTGCCACCAGCAGAGGGGCAGGGGGCCTCGGATATGGCTACACCTTC,CATSRGAGGLGYGYTF,TRBD1,-,TRBV15,TRBJ1-2